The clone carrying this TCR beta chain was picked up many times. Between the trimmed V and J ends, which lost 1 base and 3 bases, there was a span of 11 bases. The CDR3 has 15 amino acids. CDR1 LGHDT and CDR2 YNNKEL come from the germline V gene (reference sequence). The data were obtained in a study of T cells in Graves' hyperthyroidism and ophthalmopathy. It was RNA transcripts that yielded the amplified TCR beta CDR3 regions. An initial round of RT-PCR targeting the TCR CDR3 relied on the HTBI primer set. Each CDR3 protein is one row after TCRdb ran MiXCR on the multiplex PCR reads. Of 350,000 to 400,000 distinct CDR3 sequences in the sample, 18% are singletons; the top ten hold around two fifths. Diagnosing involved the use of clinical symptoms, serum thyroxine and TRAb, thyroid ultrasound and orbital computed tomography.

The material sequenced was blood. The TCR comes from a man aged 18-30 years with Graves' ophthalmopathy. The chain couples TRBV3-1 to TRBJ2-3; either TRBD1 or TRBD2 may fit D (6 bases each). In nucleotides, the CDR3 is TGTGCCAGCAGCCAAGGAGAGGGGGGTACAGATACGCAGTATTTT. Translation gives CASSQGEGGTDTQYF.